This paragraph reports one TCR beta chain. This clone has only a few counts. There is no known antigen for this receptor. Base quality data are lacking; no much larger clone is found one base away. The identical CDR3 is also encoded by other nucleotide sequences in the sample. The sample is drawn from a study of OX40 agonist ivuxolimab in advanced cancers. Notes on the research overall: Ivuxolimab, which targeted the costimulatory receptor OX40 (CD134), was an agonistic, fully human IgG2 monoclonal antibody. Intravenous ivuxolimab was administered to patients every 2 weeks at six dose levels: 0.01, 0.1, 0.3, 1.5, 3 and 10 mg/kg. Of the 50 or so patients in dose escalation, about 20 had hepatocellular carcinoma, approximately 15 had melanoma, 9 had renal cell carcinoma and 9 had head and neck cancer. In the dose-escalation cohort, 75% to 90% of patients were male, and the mean age was around 65 years with a range of roughly 20 to 85. Patients were allowed to have had prior anti-PD-1, anti-PD-L1 or anti-CTLA-4 therapy, and approximately 40% of the dose-escalation patients had been treated with checkpoint inhibitors. Partial responses occurred in three dose-escalation patients: two with cutaneous melanoma and one with hepatocellular carcinoma. The point of sequencing TCRbeta in the periphery was to test whether ivuxolimab changed TCR sequence diversity and drove clonal T-cell expansion. The monotherapy dose-escalation portion (N of about 49 patients) of the phase I ivuxolimab trial is reported in the paper. What the work shows at the level of the full study, not this receptor alone: Low levels of normalized T-cell clonal expansion were also seen in some nonresponding patients. After ivuxolimab, CD8+ T cells had more expanded clones than CD4+ T cells on average. In the 0.1-3.0 mg/kg groups, partial responders had among the lowest normalized peripheral clonal expansion, particularly in CD8+ T cells. Clonal expansion of both CD4+ and CD8+ blood T cells was observed from baseline to week 6 at doses 0.1 to 3.0 mg/kg. Which antigens the clonally expanded peripheral T cells were specific for was not determined.

Genomic DNA was isolated from the sorted cells so that the TCRbeta CDR3 region could be sequenced. The immunoSEQ Assay was used for sequencing of TCRbeta CDR3 regions. TCRdb stores this immuneACCESS table with in-frame sequences only. Part of the clones is absent; in the studies checked, under half of the shortfall reflects unresolved V genes, and no reason is known for the rest. The sample includes roughly 82,000 clones, with roughly 90% observed a single time. 10% of the sample lies in the top ten. V is reduced by 0 bases and J by 2 bases, leaving a spacing of 8 bases between them. According to the germline V gene, CDR1 reads SGDLS and CDR2 reads YYNGEE. The CDR3 numbers 15 residues from cysteine through phenylalanine. The DNA shown is the 45-base CDR3, in frame from base 1. The trial excluded patients who had a history of autoimmune disease or who were on systemic immunosuppression. Peripheral blood for TCR sequencing was drawn from every dose cohort at baseline, at cycle 4 day 1 and at cycle 7 day 1. The samples were drawn from a first-in-human, open-label, multicenter phase I dose-escalation trial of ivuxolimab. Adults with locally advanced or metastatic melanoma, renal cell, hepatocellular, or head and neck squamous cell carcinoma were enrolled in the trial. CD4+ and CD8+ T cells were sorted separately from peripheral blood before TCR sequencing.

The rearrangement joined TRBV9 to TRBJ2-2; TRBD2 could be the D gene, as 6 bases match. The sequencing used CD4+ or CD8+ T cells sorted from blood, collected in a trial of the OX40 agonist ivuxolimab. The source is an adult with an advanced solid tumor such as melanoma, head and neck, liver or kidney cancer. The nucleotide sequence is TGTGCCAGCAGCGTAGTGGGGGGAAACACCGGGGAGCTGTTTTTT. It encodes CASSVVGGNTGELFF.